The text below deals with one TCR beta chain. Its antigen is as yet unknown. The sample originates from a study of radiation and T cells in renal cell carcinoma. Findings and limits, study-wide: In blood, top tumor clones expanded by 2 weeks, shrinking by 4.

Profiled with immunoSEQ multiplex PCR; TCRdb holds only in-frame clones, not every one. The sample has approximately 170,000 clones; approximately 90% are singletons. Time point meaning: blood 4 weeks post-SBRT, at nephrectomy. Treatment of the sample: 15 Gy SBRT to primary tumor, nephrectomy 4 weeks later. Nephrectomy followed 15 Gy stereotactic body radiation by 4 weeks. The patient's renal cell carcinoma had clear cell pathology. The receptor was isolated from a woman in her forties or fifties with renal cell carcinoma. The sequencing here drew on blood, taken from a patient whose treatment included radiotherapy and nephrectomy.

CDR3 residues: CASSPQGGVEVEQYF. The CDR3 bases are TGTGCCAGCTCACCTCAGGGGGGGGTAGAGGTCGAGCAGTACTTC. The chain uses TRBV18 and TRBJ2-7; the D call may be TRBD1 or TRBD2 (7 bases each). This CDR3 has 15 amino acids. The V end lost 3 bases, the J end lost 6 bases, and 18 bases lay between the germline ends. Germline lookup yields CDR1 KGHSH and CDR2 LQKENI.